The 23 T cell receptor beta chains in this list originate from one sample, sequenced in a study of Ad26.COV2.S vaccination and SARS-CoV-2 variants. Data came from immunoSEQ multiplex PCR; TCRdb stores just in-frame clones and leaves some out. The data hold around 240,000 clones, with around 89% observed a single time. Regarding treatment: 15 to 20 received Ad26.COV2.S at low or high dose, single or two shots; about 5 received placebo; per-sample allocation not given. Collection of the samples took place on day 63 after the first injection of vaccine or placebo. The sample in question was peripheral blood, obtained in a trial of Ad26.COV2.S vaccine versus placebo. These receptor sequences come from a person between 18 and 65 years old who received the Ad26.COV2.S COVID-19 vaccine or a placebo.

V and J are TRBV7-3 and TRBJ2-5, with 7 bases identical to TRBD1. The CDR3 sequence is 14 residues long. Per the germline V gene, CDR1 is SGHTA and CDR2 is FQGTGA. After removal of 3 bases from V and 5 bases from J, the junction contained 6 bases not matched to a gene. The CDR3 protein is CASSLAGGGETQYF. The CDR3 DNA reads TGTGCCAGCAGCTTGGCAGGGGGTGGTGAGACCCAGTACTTC. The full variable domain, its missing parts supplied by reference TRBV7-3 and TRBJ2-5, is GAGVSQTPSNKVTEKGKYVELRCDPISGHTALYWYRQSLGQGPEFLIYFQGTGAADDSGLPNDRFFAVRPEGSVSTLKIQRTERGDSAVYLCASSLAGGGETQYFGPGTRLLVL.

The CDR3 sequence is CASSSYKPGETQYF. The CDR3 DNA is TGTGCCAGCAGCTCATATAAGCCGGGGGAGACCCAGTACTTC. The chain joins TRBV5-5 to TRBJ2-5, with a weak D call TRBD2 (5 bases). Looked up from germline, CDR1 is SGHKS and CDR2 is YYEKEE (reference sequence). The germline V and J ends were trimmed by 3 bases and 5 bases, with 14 bases remaining between them. The CDR3 is made up of 14 amino acids. The full variable domain, rest sourced from reference TRBV5-5 and TRBJ2-5, is DAGVTQSPTHLIKTRGQQVTLRCSPISGHKSVSWYQQVLGQGPQFIFQYYEKEERGRGNFPDRFSARQFPNYSSELNVNALLLGDSALYLCASSSYKPGETQYFGPGTRLLVL.

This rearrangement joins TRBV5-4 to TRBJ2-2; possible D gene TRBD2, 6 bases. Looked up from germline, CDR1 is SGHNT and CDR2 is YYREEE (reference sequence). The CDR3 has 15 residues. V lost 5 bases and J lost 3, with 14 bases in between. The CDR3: CASRFGSQDTGELFF. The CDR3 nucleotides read TGTGCCAGCAGATTCGGGAGCCAGGACACCGGGGAGCTGTTTTTT.

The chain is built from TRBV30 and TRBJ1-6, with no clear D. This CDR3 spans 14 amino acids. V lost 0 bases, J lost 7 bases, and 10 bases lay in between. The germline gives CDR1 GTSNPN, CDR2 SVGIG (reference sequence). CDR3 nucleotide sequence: TGTGCCTGGAGTGTACTGTCTGGGAATTCACCCCTCCACTTT. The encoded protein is CAWSVLSGNSPLHF.

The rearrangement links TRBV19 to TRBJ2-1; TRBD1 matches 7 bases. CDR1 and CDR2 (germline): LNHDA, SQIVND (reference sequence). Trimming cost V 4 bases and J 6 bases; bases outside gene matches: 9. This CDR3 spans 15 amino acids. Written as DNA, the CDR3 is TGTGCCAGTAGTACGCTCCCGGGACAGTTCAATGAGCAGTTCTTC. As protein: CASSTLPGQFNEQFF.

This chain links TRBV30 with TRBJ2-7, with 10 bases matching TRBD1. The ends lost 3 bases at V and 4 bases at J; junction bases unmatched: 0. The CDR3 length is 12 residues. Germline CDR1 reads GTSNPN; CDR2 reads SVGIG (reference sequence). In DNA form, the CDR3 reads TGTGCCTGGAGGGACAGGGGGTACGAGCAGTACTTC. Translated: CAWRDRGYEQYF.

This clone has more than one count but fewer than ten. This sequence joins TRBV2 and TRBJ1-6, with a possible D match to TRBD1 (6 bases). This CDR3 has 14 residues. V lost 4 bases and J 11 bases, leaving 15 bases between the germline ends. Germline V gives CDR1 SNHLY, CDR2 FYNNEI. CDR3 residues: CASSGIQGRAPLHF. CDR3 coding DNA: TGTGCCAGCAGTGGAATTCAGGGGAGGGCACCCCTCCACTTT. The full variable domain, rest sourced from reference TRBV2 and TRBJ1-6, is EPEVTQTPSHQVTQMGQEVILRCVPISNHLYFYWYRQILGQKVEFLVSFYNNEISEKSEIFDDQFSVERPDGSNFTLKIRSTKLEDSAMYFCASSGIQGRAPLHFGNGTRLTVT.

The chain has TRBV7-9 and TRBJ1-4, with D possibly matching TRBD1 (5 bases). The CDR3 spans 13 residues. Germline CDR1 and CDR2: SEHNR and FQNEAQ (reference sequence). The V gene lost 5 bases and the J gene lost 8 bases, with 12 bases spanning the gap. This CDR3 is CASSPRWGEKLFF. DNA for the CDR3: TGTGCCAGCAGCCCGCGTTGGGGGGAAAAACTGTTTTTT.

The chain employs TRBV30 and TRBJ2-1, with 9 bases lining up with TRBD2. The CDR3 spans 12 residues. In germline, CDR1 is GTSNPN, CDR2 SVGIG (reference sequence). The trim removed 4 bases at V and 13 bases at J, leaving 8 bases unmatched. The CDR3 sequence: CAWNQREAGQFF. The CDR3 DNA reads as TGTGCCTGGAATCAGCGGGAGGCGGGCCAGTTCTTC.

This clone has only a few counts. CDR3 coding DNA: TGTGCCACCAGCAGAGAAGCGGGAGAGGGGAATGAGCAGTTCTTC. Translating it yields CATSREAGEGNEQFF. The chain recombines TRBV15 with TRBJ2-1; 8 bases line up with TRBD2. The CDR3 loop spans 15 amino acids. Per germline, CDR1 LNHNV and CDR2 YYDKDF (reference sequence). V shed 0 bases and J 7 bases; nucleotides not matched to a gene: 5.

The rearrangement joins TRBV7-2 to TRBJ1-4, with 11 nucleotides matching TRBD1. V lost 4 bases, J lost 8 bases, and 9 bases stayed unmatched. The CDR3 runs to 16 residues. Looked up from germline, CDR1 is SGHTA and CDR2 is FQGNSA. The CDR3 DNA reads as TGTGCCAGCAGCTCGACCGGACAGGGGGCACGGGAAAAACTGTTTTTT. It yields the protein CASSSTGQGAREKLFF. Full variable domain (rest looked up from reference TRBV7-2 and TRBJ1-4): GAGVSQSPSNKVTEKGKDVELRCDPISGHTALYWYRQSLGQGLEFLIYFQGNSAPDKSGLPSDRFSAERTGGSVSTLTIQRTQQEDSAVYLCASSSTGQGAREKLFFGSGTQLSVL.

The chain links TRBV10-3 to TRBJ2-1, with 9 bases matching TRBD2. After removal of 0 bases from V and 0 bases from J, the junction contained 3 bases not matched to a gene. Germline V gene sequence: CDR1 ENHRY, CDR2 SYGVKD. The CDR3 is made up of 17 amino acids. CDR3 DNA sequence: TGTGCCATCAGTGAGTCGGCGGGGGGGCTCTCCTACAATGAGCAGTTCTTC. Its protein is CAISESAGGLSYNEQFF.

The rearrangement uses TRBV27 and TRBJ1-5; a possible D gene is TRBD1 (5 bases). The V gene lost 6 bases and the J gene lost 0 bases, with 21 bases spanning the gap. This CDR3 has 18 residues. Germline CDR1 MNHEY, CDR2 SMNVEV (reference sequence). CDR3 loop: CASSSQLPGLYSNQPQHF. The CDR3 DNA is TGTGCCAGCAGCTCTCAATTGCCGGGACTTTATAGCAATCAGCCCCAGCATTTT.

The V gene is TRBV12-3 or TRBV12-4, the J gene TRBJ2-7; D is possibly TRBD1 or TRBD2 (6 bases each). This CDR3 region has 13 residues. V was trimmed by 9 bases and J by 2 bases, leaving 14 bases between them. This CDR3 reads CASQRGAPYEQYF. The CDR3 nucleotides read TGTGCCAGTCAGAGGGGGGCCCCCTACGAGCAGTACTTC.

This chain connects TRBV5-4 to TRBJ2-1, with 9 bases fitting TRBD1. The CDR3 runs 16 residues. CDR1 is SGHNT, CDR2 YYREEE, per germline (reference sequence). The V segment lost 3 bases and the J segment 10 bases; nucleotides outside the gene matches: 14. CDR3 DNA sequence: TGTGCCAGCAGCTCACCGGGACAGGGCCCGGGGGAAGAGCAGTTCTTC. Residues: CASSSPGQGPGEEQFF.

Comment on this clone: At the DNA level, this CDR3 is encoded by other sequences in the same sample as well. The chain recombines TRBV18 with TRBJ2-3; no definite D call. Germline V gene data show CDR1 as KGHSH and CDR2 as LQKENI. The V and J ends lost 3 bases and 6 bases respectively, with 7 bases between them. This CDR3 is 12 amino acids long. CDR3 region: CASSPIKDTQYF. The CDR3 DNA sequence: TGTGCCAGCTCACCGATAAAGGATACGCAGTATTTT.

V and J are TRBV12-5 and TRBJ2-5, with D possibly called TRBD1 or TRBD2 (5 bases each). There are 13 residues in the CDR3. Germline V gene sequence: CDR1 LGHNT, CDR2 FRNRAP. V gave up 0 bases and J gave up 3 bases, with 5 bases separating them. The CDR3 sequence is CASGLVGEETQYF. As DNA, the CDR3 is TGTGCTAGTGGTTTGGTGGGGGAAGAGACCCAGTACTTC.

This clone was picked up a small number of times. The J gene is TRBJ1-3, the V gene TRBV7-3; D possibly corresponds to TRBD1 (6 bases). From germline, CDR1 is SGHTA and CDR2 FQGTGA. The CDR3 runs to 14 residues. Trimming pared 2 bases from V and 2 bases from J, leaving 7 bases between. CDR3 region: CASSLAGAGNTIYF. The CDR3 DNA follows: TGTGCCAGCAGCTTAGCAGGGGCTGGAAACACCATATATTTT.

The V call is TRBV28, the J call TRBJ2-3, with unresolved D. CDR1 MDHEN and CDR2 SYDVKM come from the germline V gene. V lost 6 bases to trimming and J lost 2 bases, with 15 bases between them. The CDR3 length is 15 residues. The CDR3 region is CASSSPRNPTDTQYF. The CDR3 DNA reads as TGTGCCAGCAGCTCCCCCCGGAACCCCACAGATACGCAGTATTTT.

The CDR3 here is CASGLIMNEKLFF. The DNA of the CDR3 is TGTGCCTCGGGACTGATTATGAATGAAAAACTGTTTTTT. The genes are TRBV6-5 and TRBJ1-4; D is perhaps TRBD1 (5 bases). The germline CDR1 and CDR2 sequences are MNHEY and SVGAGI. This CDR3 spans 13 amino acids. V shed 11 bases and J shed 5 bases, with 15 bases lying between them.

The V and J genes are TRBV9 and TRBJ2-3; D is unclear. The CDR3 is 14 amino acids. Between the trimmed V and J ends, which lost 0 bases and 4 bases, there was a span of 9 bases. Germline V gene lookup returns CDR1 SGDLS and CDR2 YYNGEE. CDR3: CASSVEGSSDTQYF. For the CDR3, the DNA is TGTGCCAGCAGCGTAGAGGGCAGTTCAGATACGCAGTATTTT.

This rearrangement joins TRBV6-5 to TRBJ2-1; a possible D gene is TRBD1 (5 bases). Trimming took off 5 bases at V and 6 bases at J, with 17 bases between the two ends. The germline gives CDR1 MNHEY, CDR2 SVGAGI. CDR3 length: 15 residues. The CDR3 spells CASSPNPGSPNEQFF. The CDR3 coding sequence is TGTGCCAGCAGTCCCAACCCAGGGTCCCCCAATGAGCAGTTCTTC.

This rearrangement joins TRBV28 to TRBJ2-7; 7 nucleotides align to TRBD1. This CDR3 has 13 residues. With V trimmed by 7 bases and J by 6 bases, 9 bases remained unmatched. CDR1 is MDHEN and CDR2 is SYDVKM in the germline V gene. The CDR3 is CASTSRGPAEQYF. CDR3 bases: TGTGCCAGCACCTCTAGGGGGCCGGCCGAGCAGTACTTC.